This entry describes one T cell receptor (beta chain). All sequencing subjects had displayed CD8+CD57+ cell expansion on flow cytometry. The CDR3 has 14 amino acids. CDR1 is DFQATT, CDR2 SNEGSKA, per germline (reference sequence). The V and J ends lost 3 bases and 3 bases respectively, with 15 bases between them. This specimen belongs to a study of CD8+CD57+ T cells in acquired aplastic anemia. Genomic DNA served as template for TCR beta VDJ and CDR3 profiling. MiXCR, applied by TCRdb to the reads, yields one record per CDR3 protein. The table records under 200,000 distinct CDR3 sequences, 60% to 80% of them present only once.

This clonotype was obtained from a human donor with aplastic anemia. The V and J genes are TRBV20-1 and TRBJ2-7; D may be TRBD2 (6 bases). Sequencing input: sorted CD4+, CD8+, or CD8+CD57+ T cells (not recorded which) from PBMCs. The CDR3 DNA sequence: TGCAGTGCTAGGGACTATCGGGGGATCTACGAGCAGTACTTC. Protein: CSARDYRGIYEQYF.